These T cell receptor beta chains were read from a single sample in a study of CD8 T cells in ankylosing spondylitis. TCRdb passed the 5' RACE reads through MiXCR, listing each CDR3 protein once. The sample has more than 95,000 distinct CDR3 sequences, about 7.7% seen once. Sequencing input: blood, either unsorted or a sorted T cell fraction (not recorded which). These receptors all stem from a male donor with ankylosing spondylitis or in good health (not recorded which). The CDR3 runs from the conserved cysteine through the conserved F or W. A D gene is named only where the DNA matches it firmly. Clone size is stated in some rows and not others, as once, few, many or a class when expanded.

>TRBV14|TRBJ2-1|TRBD2|many
TGTGCCAGCAGCCGGAAAAGACCCTCTCTAGCGGGGGGGCCCTACAATGAGCAGTTCTTC
CASSRKRPSLAGGPYNEQFF
>TRBV5-1|TRBJ2-7|NA|many
TGCGCCAGCAGCACGACGGCATCCTACGAGCAGTACTTC
CASSTTASYEQYF
>TRBV20-1|TRBJ2-5|NA|many
TGCAGTGCCACGCTGGAGACCCAGTACTTC
CSATLETQYF
>TRBV7-9|TRBJ2-5|NA|few
TGTGCCAGCAGCTTAGCGGGGACTGAGGAGACCCAGTACTTC
CASSLAGTEETQYF
>TRBV19|TRBJ2-7|TRBD2|many
TGTGCCAGTAGTATAAATGCGGGAGGGCCCGACGAGCAGTACTTC
CASSINAGGPDEQYF
>TRBV5-1|TRBJ2-7|TRBD1|NA
TGCGCCAGCAGCCCTACCGGGACAGGACCCTACGAGCAGTACTTC
CASSPTGTGPYEQYF
>TRBV3-1|TRBJ2-5|NA|many
TGTGCCAGCAGCCAAGACCCAAGGGGAAAGACCCAGTACTTC
CASSQDPRGKTQYF
>TRBV10-2|TRBJ2-7|NA|many
TGCGCCAGCAGCCCCGTGAGGGGCGGTCCCTACGAGCAGTACTTC
CASSPVRGGPYEQYF
>TRBV12-3/TRBV12-4|TRBJ2-7|NA|many
TGTGCCAGCAGTTTCCGGGGACTGAGCTACGAGCAGTACTTC
CASSFRGLSYEQYF
>TRBV11-2|TRBJ2-3|NA|few
TGTGCCAGCACCAAATACGCCCAGCGGAGCAGCACAGATACGCAGTATTTT
CASTKYAQRSSTDTQYF
>TRBV12-3/TRBV12-4|TRBJ2-7|NA|many
TGTGCCAGCAGTTTAGGGAGAAGAGGCTCCTACGAGCAGTACTTC
CASSLGRRGSYEQYF
>TRBV5-1|TRBJ2-5|NA|many
TGCGCCAGCAGCTTACAGGATTTCCAAGAGACCCAGTACTTC
CASSLQDFQETQYF
>TRBV3-1|TRBJ2-2|NA|many
TGTGCCAGCAGCCAAGTGGGACGATTAAACACCGGGGAGCTGTTTTTT
CASSQVGRLNTGELFF
>TRBV3-1|TRBJ2-5|NA|many
TGTGCCAGCAGCCAAGATTTTTGGCTTATTGGCTCCCAGTACTTC
CASSQDFWLIGSQYF
>TRBV5-1|TRBJ1-1|NA|many
TGCGCCAGCAGCCCCTCGGGAGAGAACACTGAAGCTTTCTTT
CASSPSGENTEAFF
>TRBV14|TRBJ2-7|NA|many
TGTGCCAGCAGCCGGACAGTCCACGAGCAGTACTTC
CASSRTVHEQYF
>TRBV4-3|TRBJ1-1|NA|many
TGCGCCAGCAGCCCGGCAGGGGAGGGCACTGAAGCTTTCTTT
CASSPAGEGTEAFF
>TRBV5-1|TRBJ1-1|NA|many
TGCGCCAGCAGCTTGGTTCAGAGGAACACTGAAGCTTTCTTT
CASSLVQRNTEAFF
>TRBV29-1|TRBJ2-4|NA|many
TGCAGCGTTGAATTCGGCAGGGGACCTCAAAACATTCAGTACTTC
CSVEFGRGPQNIQYF
>TRBV27|TRBJ2-1|NA|NA
TGTGCCAGCAGTCCTATCCCGAGGGGGAATGAGCAGTTCTTC
CASSPIPRGNEQFF
>TRBV7-2|TRBJ2-7|TRBD2|many
TGTGCCAGCAGACGCAGCGGGGGGACCTCCTCCTACGAGCAGTACTTC
CASRRSGGTSSYEQYF
>TRBV7-9|TRBJ2-1|TRBD2|many
TGTGCCAGCACAACTAGCGGGGGGGGTGAGCAGTTCTTC
CASTTSGGGEQFF
>TRBV4-1|TRBJ2-7|NA|NA
TGCGCCAGCACCCAACTTGACAACGTTGGAGTCCGATACGAGCAGTACTTC
CASTQLDNVGVRYEQYF
>TRBV20-1|TRBJ2-3|NA|many
TGCAGTGCTAGTGCGGACGCCTCAGATACGCAGTATTTT
CSASADASDTQYF
>TRBV15|TRBJ2-7|TRBD1|many
TGTGCCACCAGCAGCGCCCGGGGCAGGGGGTCCGAGCAGTACTTC
CATSSARGRGSEQYF
>TRBV7-6|TRBJ2-7|TRBD1|many
TGTGCCAGCAGCCAAAATTGGGACAGGGCCGAGCAGTACTTC
CASSQNWDRAEQYF
>TRBV11-3|TRBJ2-1|NA|few
TGTGCCAGCAGCCCAACTGCCGGGACCAACAATGAGCAGTTCTTC
CASSPTAGTNNEQFF
>TRBV11-2|TRBJ2-1|NA|NA
TGTGCCAGCAGCCCCCACGACAACCGGCGACTTCCTACGTGCGATGAGCAGTTCTTC
CASSPHDNRRLPTCDEQFF
>TRBV10-3|TRBJ2-4|NA|many
TGTGCCACCAGCCCGGGCTCCAAAAACATTCAGTACTTC
CATSPGSKNIQYF
>TRBV7-2|TRBJ2-5|NA|many
TGTGCCAGCAGCGTTGGGTCCGGGGGAGAGACCCAGTACTTC
CASSVGSGGETQYF
>TRBV2|TRBJ1-1|NA|many
TGTGCCAACTTCTACCCCAGGGGAAACACTGAAGCTTTCTTT
CANFYPRGNTEAFF
>TRBV29-1|TRBJ1-6|TRBD1|NA
TGCAGCGTCGGGGACAGGGGCAATTCACCCCTCCACTTT
CSVGDRGNSPLHF
>TRBV29-1|TRBJ2-1|TRBD1|many
TGCAGCGTTGAAAGGGACAGACTGAACAATGAGCAGTTCTTC
CSVERDRLNNEQFF
>TRBV12-3/TRBV12-4|TRBJ2-1|TRBD2|many
TGTGCCAGCAGCCAGCGGGAGGGGAATGAGCAGTTCTTC
CASSQREGNEQFF
>TRBV6-5|TRBJ1-6|NA|few
TGTGCCAGCAGTTACTCCCCAGGACAGCCTAATTCACCCCTCCACTTT
CASSYSPGQPNSPLHF
>TRBV27|TRBJ2-7|NA|many
TGTGCCAGCAGTTTACTTAGTCACTACGAGCAGTACTTC
CASSLLSHYEQYF
>TRBV12-3/TRBV12-4|TRBJ2-2|TRBD1|many
TGTGCCAGCAGTTCAGGGGGCCCGAACACCGGGGAGCTGTTTTTT
CASSSGGPNTGELFF
>TRBV7-2|TRBJ1-2|NA|many
TGTGCCAGCAGCTTCGGCGGCTATGGCTACACCTTC
CASSFGGYGYTF
>TRBV3-1|TRBJ2-1|NA|many
TGTGCCAGCAGCCAACCGGGACAAAAATACAATGAGCAGTTCTTC
CASSQPGQKYNEQFF
>TRBV20-1|TRBJ2-1|NA|many
TGCAGTGCGCCGGGGGGCCACGGCCATGAGCAGTTCTTC
CSAPGGHGHEQFF
>TRBV7-9|TRBJ1-5|NA|NA
TGTGCCAGCAGCTCGACTACCGGGGGTATCAATCAGCCCCAGCATTTT
CASSSTTGGINQPQHF
>TRBV20-1|TRBJ2-1|TRBD2|many
TGCAGTGCTTTCCCTAGCGGGGGGGCTATCTACAATGAGCAGTTCTTC
CSAFPSGGAIYNEQFF
>TRBV5-1|TRBJ2-2|NA|many
TGCGCCAGCAGCTTGGGGGGCAGCCCCACCGGGGAGCTGTTTTTT
CASSLGGSPTGELFF
>TRBV29-1|TRBJ1-2|TRBD1|many
TGCAGCGTTGTGGGGGACAGGAGGGCGGACGGCTACACCTTC
CSVVGDRRADGYTF
>TRBV6-5|TRBJ2-3|NA|many
TGTGCCAGCAGTTATTCGTGGGAGTGGGCAGATACGCAGTATTTT
CASSYSWEWADTQYF
>TRBV20-1|TRBJ2-7|NA|few
TGCAGTGCTAGTTCGGCGGGCTCCTACGAGCAGTACTTC
CSASSAGSYEQYF
>TRBV6-2/TRBV6-3|TRBJ2-2|NA|NA
TGTGCCGCAGGGACCGGGAAGAACACCGGGGAGCTGTTTTTT
CAAGTGKNTGELFF